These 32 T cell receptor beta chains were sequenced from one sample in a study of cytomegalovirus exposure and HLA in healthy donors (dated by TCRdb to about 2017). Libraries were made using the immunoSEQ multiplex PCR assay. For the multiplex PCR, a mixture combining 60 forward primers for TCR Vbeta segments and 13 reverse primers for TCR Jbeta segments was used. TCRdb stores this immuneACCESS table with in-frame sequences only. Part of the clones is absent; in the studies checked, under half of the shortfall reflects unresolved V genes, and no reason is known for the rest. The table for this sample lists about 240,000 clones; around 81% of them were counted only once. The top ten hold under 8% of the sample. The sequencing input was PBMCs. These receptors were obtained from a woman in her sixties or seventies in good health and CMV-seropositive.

CDR3 coding DNA: TGCGCCAGCAGCCAAGACAGAAACCCCTACAATGAGCAGTTCTTC. Encoded protein: CASSQDRNPYNEQFF. The chain recombines TRBV4-1 with TRBJ2-1; D not resolved. V lost 0 bases to trimming and J lost 2 bases, with 8 bases between them. Germline CDR1 reads MGHRA; CDR2 reads YSYEKL. The CDR3 runs to 15 residues.

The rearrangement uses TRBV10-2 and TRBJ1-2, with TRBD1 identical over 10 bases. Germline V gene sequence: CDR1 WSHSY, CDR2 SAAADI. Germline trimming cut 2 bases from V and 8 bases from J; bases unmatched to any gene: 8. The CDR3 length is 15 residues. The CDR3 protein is CASSEAGTGVGGYTF. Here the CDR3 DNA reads TGCGCCAGCAGTGAGGCCGGGACAGGGGTAGGAGGCTACACCTTC.

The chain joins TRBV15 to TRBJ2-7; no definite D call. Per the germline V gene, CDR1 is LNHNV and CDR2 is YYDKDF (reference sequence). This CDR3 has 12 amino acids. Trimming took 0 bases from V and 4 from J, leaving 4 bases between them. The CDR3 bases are TGTGCCACCAGCAGAGATAGATACGAGCAGTACTTC. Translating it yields CATSRDRYEQYF.

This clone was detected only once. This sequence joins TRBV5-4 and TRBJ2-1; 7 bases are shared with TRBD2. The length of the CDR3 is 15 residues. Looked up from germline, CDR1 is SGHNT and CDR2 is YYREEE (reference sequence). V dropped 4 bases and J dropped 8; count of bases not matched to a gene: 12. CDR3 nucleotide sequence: TGTGCCAGCAGCCCCGCGGGAGTTTTAGGGGATGAGCAGTTCTTC. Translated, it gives CASSPAGVLGDEQFF.

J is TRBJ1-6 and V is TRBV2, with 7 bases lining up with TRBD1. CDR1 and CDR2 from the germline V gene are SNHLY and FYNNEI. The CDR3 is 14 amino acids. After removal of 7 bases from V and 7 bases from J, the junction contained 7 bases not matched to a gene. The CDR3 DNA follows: TGTGCCAGCAACAACAGGGACAGCAATTCACCCCTCCACTTT. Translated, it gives CASNNRDSNSPLHF. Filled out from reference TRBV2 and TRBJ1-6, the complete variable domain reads EPEVTQTPSHQVTQMGQEVILRCVPISNHLYFYWYRQILGQKVEFLVSFYNNEISEKSEIFDDQFSVERPDGSNFTLKIRSTKLEDSAMYFCASNNRDSNSPLHFGNGTRLTVT.

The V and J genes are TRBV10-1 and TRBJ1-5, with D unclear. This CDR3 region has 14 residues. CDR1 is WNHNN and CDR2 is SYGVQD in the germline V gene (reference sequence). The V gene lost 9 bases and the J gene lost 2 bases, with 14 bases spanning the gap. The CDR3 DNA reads TGCGCCAGAAGGGAGACCCGGGGCAATCAGCCCCAGCATTTT. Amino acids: CARRETRGNQPQHF.

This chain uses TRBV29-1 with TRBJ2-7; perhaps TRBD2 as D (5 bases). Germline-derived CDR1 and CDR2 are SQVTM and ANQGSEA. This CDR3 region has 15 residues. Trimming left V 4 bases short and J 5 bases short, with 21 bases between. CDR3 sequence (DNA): TGCAGCGTTGGGAATAGCGCCCTACCCCGCGACGAGCAGTACTTC. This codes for CSVGNSALPRDEQYF.

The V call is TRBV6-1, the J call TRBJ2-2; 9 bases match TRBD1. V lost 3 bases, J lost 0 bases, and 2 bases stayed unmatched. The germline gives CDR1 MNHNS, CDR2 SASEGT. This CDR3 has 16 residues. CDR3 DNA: TGTGCCAGCAGTGAGAGACAGGGGGCGAACACCGGGGAGCTGTTTTTT. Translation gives CASSERQGANTGELFF.

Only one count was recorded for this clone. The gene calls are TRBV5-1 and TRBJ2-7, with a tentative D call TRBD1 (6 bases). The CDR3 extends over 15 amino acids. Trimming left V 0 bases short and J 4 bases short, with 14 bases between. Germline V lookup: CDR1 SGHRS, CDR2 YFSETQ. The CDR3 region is CASSLEGRGTYEQYF. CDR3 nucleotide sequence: TGCGCCAGCAGCTTGGAGGGCAGGGGTACGTACGAGCAGTACTTC.

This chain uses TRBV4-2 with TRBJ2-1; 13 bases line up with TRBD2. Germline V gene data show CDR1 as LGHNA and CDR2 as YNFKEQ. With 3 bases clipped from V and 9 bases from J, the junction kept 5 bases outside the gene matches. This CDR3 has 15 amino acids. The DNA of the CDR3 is TGTGCCAGCAGCCACGGACTAGCGGGAGTGGTTGAGCAGTTCTTC. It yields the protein CASSHGLAGVVEQFF.

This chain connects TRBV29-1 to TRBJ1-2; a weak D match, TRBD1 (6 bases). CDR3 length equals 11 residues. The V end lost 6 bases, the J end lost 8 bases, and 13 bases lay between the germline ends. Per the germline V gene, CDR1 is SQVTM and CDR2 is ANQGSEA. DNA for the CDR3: TGCAGCGTCCGCAGACAGGACGGCTACACCTTC. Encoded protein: CSVRRQDGYTF. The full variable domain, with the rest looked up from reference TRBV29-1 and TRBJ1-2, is SAVISQKPSRDICQRGTSLTIQCQVDSQVTMMFWYRQQPGQSLTLIATANQGSEATYESGFVIDKFPISRPNLTFSTLTVSNMSPEDSSIYLCSVRRQDGYTFGSGTRLTVV.

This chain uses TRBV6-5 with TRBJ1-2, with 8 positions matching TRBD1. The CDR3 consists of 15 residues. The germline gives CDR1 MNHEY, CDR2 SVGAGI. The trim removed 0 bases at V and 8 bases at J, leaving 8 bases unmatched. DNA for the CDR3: TGTGCCAGCAGTTACTCGAACAGGGGGAGGGGGGGCTACACCTTC. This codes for CASSYSNRGRGGYTF.

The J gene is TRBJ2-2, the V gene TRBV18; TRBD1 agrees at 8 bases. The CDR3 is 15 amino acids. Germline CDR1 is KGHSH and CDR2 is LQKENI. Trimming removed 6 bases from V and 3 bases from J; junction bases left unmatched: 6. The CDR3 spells CASSSGQGYTGELFF. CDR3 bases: TGTGCCAGCTCCTCAGGACAGGGCTACACCGGGGAGCTGTTTTTT.

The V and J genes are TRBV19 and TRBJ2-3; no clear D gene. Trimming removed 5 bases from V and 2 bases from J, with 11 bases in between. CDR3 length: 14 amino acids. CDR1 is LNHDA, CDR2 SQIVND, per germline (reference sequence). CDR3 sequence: CASSPLTATDTQYF. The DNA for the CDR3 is TGTGCCAGTAGTCCTTTGACTGCCACAGATACGCAGTATTTT. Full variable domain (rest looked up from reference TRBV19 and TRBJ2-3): DGGITQSPKYLFRKEGQNVTLSCEQNLNHDAMYWYRQDPGQGLRLIYYSQIVNDFQKGDIAEGYSVSREKKESFPLTVTSAQKNPTAFYLCASSPLTATDTQYFGPGTRLTVL.

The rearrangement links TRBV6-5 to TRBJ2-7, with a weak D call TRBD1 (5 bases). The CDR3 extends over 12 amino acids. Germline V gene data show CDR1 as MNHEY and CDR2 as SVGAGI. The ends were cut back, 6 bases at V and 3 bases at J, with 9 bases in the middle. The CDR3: CASREDSYEQYF. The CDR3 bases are TGTGCCAGCAGAGAAGACAGCTACGAGCAGTACTTC.

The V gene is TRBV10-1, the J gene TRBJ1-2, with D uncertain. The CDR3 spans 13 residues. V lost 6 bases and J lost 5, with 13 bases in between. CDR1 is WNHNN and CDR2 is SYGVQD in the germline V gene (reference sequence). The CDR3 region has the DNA TGCGCCAGCAGCTCCGGGGAACGGTATGGCTACACCTTC. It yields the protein CASSSGERYGYTF.

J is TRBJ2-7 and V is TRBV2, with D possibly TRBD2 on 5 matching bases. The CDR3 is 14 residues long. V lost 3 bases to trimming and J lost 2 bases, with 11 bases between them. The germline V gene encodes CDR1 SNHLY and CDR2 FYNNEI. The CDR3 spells CASSDGGSAYEQYF. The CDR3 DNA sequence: TGTGCCAGCAGTGATGGAGGCAGCGCCTACGAGCAGTACTTC.

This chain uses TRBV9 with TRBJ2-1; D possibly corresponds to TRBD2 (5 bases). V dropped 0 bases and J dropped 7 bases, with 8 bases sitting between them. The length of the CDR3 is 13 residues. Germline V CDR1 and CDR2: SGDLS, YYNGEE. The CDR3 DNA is TGTGCCAGCAGCGTAGTTGGGGAGAATGAGCAGTTCTTC. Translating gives CASSVVGENEQFF.

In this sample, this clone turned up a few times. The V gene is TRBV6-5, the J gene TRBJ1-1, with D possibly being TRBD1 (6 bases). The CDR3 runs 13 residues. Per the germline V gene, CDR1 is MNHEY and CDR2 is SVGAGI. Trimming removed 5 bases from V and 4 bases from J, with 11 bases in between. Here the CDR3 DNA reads TGTGCCAGCAGTAGACAGGCCACCACTGAAGCTTTCTTT. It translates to CASSRQATTEAFF.

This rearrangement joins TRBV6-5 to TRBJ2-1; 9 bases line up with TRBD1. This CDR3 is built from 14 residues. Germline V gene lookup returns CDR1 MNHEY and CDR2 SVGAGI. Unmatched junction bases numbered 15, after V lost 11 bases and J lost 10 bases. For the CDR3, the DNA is TGTGCCTCCACTCTGGGACAGGGAACGTCGGAGCAGTTCTTC. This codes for CASTLGQGTSEQFF.

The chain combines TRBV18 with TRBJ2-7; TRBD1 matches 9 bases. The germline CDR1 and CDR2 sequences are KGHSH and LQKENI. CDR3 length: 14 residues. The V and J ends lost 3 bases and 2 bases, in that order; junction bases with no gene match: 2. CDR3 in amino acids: CASSPGTGTYEQYF. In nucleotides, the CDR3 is TGTGCCAGCTCACCCGGGACAGGGACCTACGAGCAGTACTTC.

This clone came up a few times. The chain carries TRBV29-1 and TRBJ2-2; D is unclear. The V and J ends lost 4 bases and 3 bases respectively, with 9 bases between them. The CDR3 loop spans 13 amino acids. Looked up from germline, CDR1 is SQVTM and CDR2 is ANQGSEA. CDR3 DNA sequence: TGCAGCGTTGCTCCTGCGGACACCGGGGAGCTGTTTTTT. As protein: CSVAPADTGELFF.

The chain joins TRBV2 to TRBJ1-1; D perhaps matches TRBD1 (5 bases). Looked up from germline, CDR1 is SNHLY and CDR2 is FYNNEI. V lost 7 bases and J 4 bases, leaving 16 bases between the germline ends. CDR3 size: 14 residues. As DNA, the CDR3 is TGTGCCAGCAAGGGCACGGGGGTAGGCACTGAAGCTTTCTTT. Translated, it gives CASKGTGVGTEAFF. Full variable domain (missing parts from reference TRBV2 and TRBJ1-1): EPEVTQTPSHQVTQMGQEVILRCVPISNHLYFYWYRQILGQKVEFLVSFYNNEISEKSEIFDDQFSVERPDGSNFTLKIRSTKLEDSAMYFCASKGTGVGTEAFFGQGTRLTVV.

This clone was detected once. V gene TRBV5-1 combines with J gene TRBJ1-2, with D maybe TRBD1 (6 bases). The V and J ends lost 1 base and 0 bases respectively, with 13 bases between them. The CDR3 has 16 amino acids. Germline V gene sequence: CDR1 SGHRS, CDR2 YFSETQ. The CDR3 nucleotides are TGCGCCAGCAGCTTGAGGGGGACCGACCCTAACTATGGCTACACCTTC. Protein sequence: CASSLRGTDPNYGYTF.

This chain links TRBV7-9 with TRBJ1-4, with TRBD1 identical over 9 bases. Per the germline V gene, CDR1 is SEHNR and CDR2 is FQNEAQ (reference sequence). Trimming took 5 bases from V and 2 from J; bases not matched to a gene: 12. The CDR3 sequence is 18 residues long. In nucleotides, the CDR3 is TGTGCCAGCAGCACCACACAGGGGGCGGGGTATACTAATGAAAAACTGTTTTTT. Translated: CASSTTQGAGYTNEKLFF.

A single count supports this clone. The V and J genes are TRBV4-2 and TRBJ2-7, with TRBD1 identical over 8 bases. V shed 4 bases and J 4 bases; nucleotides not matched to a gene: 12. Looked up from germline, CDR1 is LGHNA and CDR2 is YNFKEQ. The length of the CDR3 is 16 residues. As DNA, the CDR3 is TGTGCCAGCAGCCTTTTTTTGGGGCAGGGGGCTTACGAGCAGTACTTC. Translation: CASSLFLGQGAYEQYF.

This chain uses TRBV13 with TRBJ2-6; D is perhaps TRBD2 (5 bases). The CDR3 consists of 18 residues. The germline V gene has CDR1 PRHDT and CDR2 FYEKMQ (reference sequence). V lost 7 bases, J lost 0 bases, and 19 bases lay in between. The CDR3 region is CASNPRRIYFSGANVLTF. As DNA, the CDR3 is TGTGCCAGCAACCCTCGGAGGATTTACTTCTCTGGGGCCAACGTCCTGACTTTC. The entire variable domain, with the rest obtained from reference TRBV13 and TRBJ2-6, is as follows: AAGVIQSPRHLIKEKRETATLKCYPIPRHDTVYWYQQGPGQDPQFLISFYEKMQSDKGSIPDRFSAQQFSDYHSELNMSSLELGDSALYFCASNPRRIYFSGANVLTFGAGSRLTVL.

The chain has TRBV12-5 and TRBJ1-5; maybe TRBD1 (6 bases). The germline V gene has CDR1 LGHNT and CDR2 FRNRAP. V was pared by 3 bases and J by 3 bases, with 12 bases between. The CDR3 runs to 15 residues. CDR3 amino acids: CASGFRDTFNQPQHF. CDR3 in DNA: TGTGCTAGTGGTTTCCGGGACACATTCAATCAGCCCCAGCATTTT.

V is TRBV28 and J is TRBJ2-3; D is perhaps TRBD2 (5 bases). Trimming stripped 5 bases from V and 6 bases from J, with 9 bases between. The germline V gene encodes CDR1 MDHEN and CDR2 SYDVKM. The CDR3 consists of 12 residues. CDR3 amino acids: CASSPREDTQYF. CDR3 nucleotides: TGTGCCAGCAGTCCAAGGGAGGATACGCAGTATTTT.

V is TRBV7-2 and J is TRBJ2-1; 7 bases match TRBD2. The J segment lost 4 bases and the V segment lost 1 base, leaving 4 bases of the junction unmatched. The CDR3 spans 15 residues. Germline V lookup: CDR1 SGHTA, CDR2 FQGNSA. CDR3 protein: CASSLDRGGYNEQFF. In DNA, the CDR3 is TGTGCCAGCAGCTTAGACCGGGGAGGGTACAATGAGCAGTTCTTC. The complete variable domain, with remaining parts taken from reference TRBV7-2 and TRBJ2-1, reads GAGVSQSPSNKVTEKGKDVELRCDPISGHTALYWYRQSLGQGLEFLIYFQGNSAPDKSGLPSDRFSAERTGGSVSTLTIQRTQQEDSAVYLCASSLDRGGYNEQFFGPGTRLTVL.

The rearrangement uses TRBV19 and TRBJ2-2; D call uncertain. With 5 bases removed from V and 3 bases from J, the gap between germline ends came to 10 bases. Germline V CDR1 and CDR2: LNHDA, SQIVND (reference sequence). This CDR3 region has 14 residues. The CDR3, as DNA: TGTGCCAGTAGTCTCATTGGAGACACCGGGGAGCTGTTTTTT. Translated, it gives CASSLIGDTGELFF.

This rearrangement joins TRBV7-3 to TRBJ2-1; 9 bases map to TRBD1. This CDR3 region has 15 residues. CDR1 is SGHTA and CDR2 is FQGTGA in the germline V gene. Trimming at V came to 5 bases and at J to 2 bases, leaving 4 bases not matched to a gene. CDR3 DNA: TGTGCCAGCAGCCTTGGACAGGGGACCTACAATGAGCAGTTCTTC. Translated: CASSLGQGTYNEQFF.